A selection of T cell receptor beta chains follows, all from one sample in a study of blood T cell repertoires in COVID-19. Generated by immunoSEQ multiplex PCR, the TCRdb table keeps only in-frame clones and is missing some. Of 140,000 to 150,000 clones listed, around 77% are singletons. The sequenced sample consisted of peripheral blood. Receptors originate from a man aged 50-59 years with active or convalescent COVID-19. Each CDR3 is given with its conserved first and last residue. A D gene is named only where the DNA matches it firmly. Size values are once, few and many counts, or a class for expanded clones, and some rows have none.

CDR3 protein	CDR3 DNA	V gene	J gene	D gene	clone size
CASSRGTSGIYNEQFF	TGTGCCAGCAGCAGGGGGACTAGCGGAATTTACAATGAGCAGTTCTTC	TRBV27	TRBJ2-1	TRBD2	-
CASSFNSNQPQHF	TGTGCCAGCAGCTTTAATAGCAATCAGCCCCAGCATTTT	TRBV11-1	TRBJ1-5	-	-
CASRSGGVDTEAFF	TGTGCCAGCAGGTCAGGGGGAGTGGACACTGAAGCTTTCTTT	TRBV6-6	TRBJ1-1	TRBD1	-
CASSTPGTGNEKLFF	TGTGCCAGCAGTACCCCCGGGACAGGGAACGAAAAACTGTTTTTT	TRBV27	TRBJ1-4	TRBD1	-
CASSMSGLPNTEAFF	TGTGCCAGTAGTATGTCGGGACTGCCGAACACTGAAGCTTTCTTT	TRBV19	TRBJ1-1	-	-
CASRTGTGEETQYF	TGTGCCAGCAGGACCGGGACAGGGGAAGAGACCCAGTACTTC	TRBV7-2	TRBJ2-5	TRBD1	-
CASSDGRTEAFF	TGTGCCAGCAGCGATGGGAGGACCGAAGCTTTCTTT	TRBV9	TRBJ1-1	-	-
CASSNPNRGNEQYF	TGTGCCAGCAGCAACCCAAACAGGGGGAACGAGCAGTACTTC	TRBV7-8	TRBJ2-7	TRBD1	-
CASKTSGLYNEQFF	TGTGCCAGTAAAACTAGCGGGCTTTACAATGAGCAGTTCTTC	TRBV19	TRBJ2-1	TRBD2	-
CASSQANLLAASYNEQFF	TGCGCCAGCAGCCAAGCGAACCTACTCGCGGCCTCCTACAATGAGCAGTTCTTC	TRBV4-1	TRBJ2-1	-	few
CASSRAGGYTF	TGTGCCAGCAGCAGGGCGGGGGGCTACACCTTC	TRBV12-3/TRBV12-4	TRBJ1-2	-	-
CASTRRQTNEKLFF	TGTGCCAGTACCCGCCGACAGACGAATGAAAAACTGTTTTTT	TRBV19	TRBJ1-4	-	once
CASKTQGIGDTQYF	TGTGCCAGTAAGACACAGGGGATTGGAGATACGCAGTATTTT	TRBV19	TRBJ2-3	TRBD1	once
CSAVSQGLTTNEKLFF	TGCAGCGCGGTCTCACAGGGTCTTACAACTAATGAAAAACTGTTTTTT	TRBV29-1	TRBJ1-4	-	-
CASSNRGGQETQYF	TGTGCCAGCAGCAACAGGGGTGGCCAAGAGACCCAGTACTTC	TRBV7-2	TRBJ2-5	TRBD1	-
CASSSGTSGYEQYF	TGTGCCAGCAGTTCCGGGACTAGCGGCTACGAGCAGTACTTC	TRBV27	TRBJ2-7	TRBD2	few
CASSLSPGARAYNEQFF	TGTGCCAGCAGCTTATCCCCAGGGGCCAGGGCCTACAATGAGCAGTTCTTC	TRBV7-2	TRBJ2-1	-	-
CASSPESGGAETQYF	TGTGCCAGCAGCCCGGAGTCTGGGGGGGCAGAGACCCAGTACTTC	TRBV3-1/TRBV3-2	TRBJ2-5	-	-